The 11 T cell receptor beta chains reported below all come from one sample, sequenced in a study of T cells after yellow fever vaccination. In TCRdb, the 5' RACE reads were re-called with MiXCR into one record per CDR3 protein. The sample has about 330,000 distinct CDR3 sequences, about 6.6% seen once. Sample: PBMCs, taken 45 days after the first yellow fever vaccination. These TCRs come from a man younger than 35 who received the YFV17D yellow fever vaccine.

This clonotype has a count of ten or more. The rearrangement joins TRBV28 to TRBJ2-7, with 9 bases matching TRBD1. Germline CDR1 MDHEN, CDR2 SYDVKM. This CDR3 region has 17 residues. Losses at the gene ends were 5 bases for V and 0 bases for J; bases not matched to a gene: 11. CDR3 residues: CASSPPGQGFSSYEQYV. As DNA, the CDR3 is TGTGCCAGCAGTCCTCCGGGACAGGGTTTTAGCTCCTACGAGCAGTACGTC.

With regard to this clonotype: The junction shows a germline mismatch at one end, possibly a read error. This rearrangement joins TRBV20-1 to TRBJ2-5; weak D call: TRBD2 (6 bases). CDR1 DFQATT and CDR2 SNEGSKA come from the germline V gene (reference sequence). The CDR3 is made up of 13 amino acids. The CDR3 region is CSARAGREETQYF. CDR3 bases: TGCAGTGCAAGAGCCGGGAGAGAAGAGACCCAGTACTTC.

In its sample, this clonotype was seen many times. The CDR3 DNA reads as TGTGCCACCAGCAGAGGGGGGACCGCATACGTTGACGAGCAGTACGTC. This sequence encodes CATSRGGTAYVDEQYV. The chain uses TRBV15 and TRBJ2-7; D is tentatively TRBD1 or TRBD2 (5 bases each). The V gene's germline CDR1 is LNHNV and CDR2 YYDKDF (reference sequence). Trimming removed 1 base at V and 5 bases at J, with 18 bases between. The CDR3 covers 16 residues.

The sample holds many counts of this clonotype. V and J are TRBV12-3 or TRBV12-4 and TRBJ2-7; 8 bases fit TRBD1. V dropped 5 bases and J dropped 6; count of bases not matched to a gene: 3. The CDR3 consists of 12 residues. The CDR3 loop reads CASSPDRAEQYF. The CDR3 DNA follows: TGTGCCAGCAGTCCGGACAGGGCCGAGCAGTACTTC.

At least ten counts were recorded for this clonotype. The chain links TRBV12-3 or TRBV12-4 to TRBJ2-7; D not certain. The ends were cut back, 4 bases at V and 0 bases at J, with 10 bases in the middle. The CDR3 has 14 residues. CDR3 residues: CASSYVASSYEQYF. The CDR3 bases are TGTGCCAGCAGTTATGTGGCGTCCTCCTACGAGCAGTACTTC.

The gene calls are TRBV18 and TRBJ2-5; perhaps D is TRBD1 or TRBD2 (5 bases each). With 6 bases removed from V and 1 base from J, the gap between germline ends came to 18 bases. Per the germline V gene, CDR1 is KGHSH and CDR2 is LQKENI. This CDR3 has 16 amino acids. CDR3 loop: CASSPMRGQLQETQYF. CDR3 DNA: TGTGCCAGCTCCCCCATGAGGGGCCAACTCCAAGAGACCCAGTACTTC.

This clonotype has more than one count but fewer than ten. The chain combines TRBV5-6 with TRBJ1-5; the match to TRBD1 covers 8 bases. The CDR3 has 17 amino acids. The V gene end was trimmed by 0 bases and the J gene end by 7 bases; junction bases not matched to a gene: 12. CDR1 and CDR2 from the germline V gene are SGHDT and YYEEEE. Here the CDR3 DNA reads TGTGCCAGCAGCTTGGCCAGTGCCAGGGGGCCTCAACAGCCCCAGCATTTT. Translation: CASSLASARGPQQPQHF.

The rearrangement links TRBV7-2 to TRBJ2-5; no firm D call. Trimming took 1 base from V and 4 from J, leaving 10 bases between them. Germline V gene lookup returns CDR1 SGHTA and CDR2 FQGNSA. The CDR3 contains 14 residues. CDR3 sequence: CASSLDTARETQYF. CDR3 nucleotides: TGTGCCAGCAGCTTAGATACAGCGCGAGAGACCCAGTACTTC.

Many counts were recorded for this clonotype. The gene calls are TRBV29-1 and TRBJ1-1; D remains unclear. The V gene's germline CDR1 is SQVTM and CDR2 ANQGSEA. Deletions cut 3 bases from V and 0 bases from J, with 11 bases between. The CDR3 totals 14 residues. CDR3 nucleotide sequence: TGCAGCGTTGATCCGACGGGTTTGAACACTGAAGCTTTCTTT. Its translation is CSVDPTGLNTEAFF.

This clonotype appeared a few times. V is TRBV2 and J is TRBJ1-6; D ambiguous. Deletions cut 2 bases from V and 8 bases from J, with 10 bases between. CDR1 is SNHLY and CDR2 is FYNNEI in the germline V gene. The CDR3 is 14 amino acids. Written as DNA, the CDR3 is TGTGCCAGCAGTGAAAACGGCTCCTATTCACCCCTCCACTTT. It encodes CASSENGSYSPLHF.

This clonotype came up a few times. The gene calls are TRBV5-6 and TRBJ2-2; 10 nucleotides align to TRBD1. CDR1 is SGHDT, CDR2 YYEEEE, per germline. V dropped 4 bases and J dropped 4; count of bases not matched to a gene: 7. This CDR3 has 16 amino acids. The CDR3 DNA reads as TGTGCCAGCAGCAAAAAGGGGACAGGGGCCACCGGGGAGCTGTTTTTT. Translating gives CASSKKGTGATGELFF.